The 22 T cell receptor beta chains in this list originate from one sample, sequenced in a study of CD8+ T cells in alopecia areata. Treatment: oral pan-JAK inhibitor, 5-10 mg twice daily. The authors extracted RNA and reverse transcribed it into cDNA as the sequencing template. Here immunoSEQ multiplex PCR was the method, and the copy in TCRdb shows in-frame clones only, minus some. This table has 200,000 to 250,000 clones, just over 65% appearing once. Sequencing used CD4+ T cells sorted from blood, obtained between weeks 43 and 45, from a patient treated with tofacitinib. The origin of the receptors is a human donor with alopecia areata.

V and J are TRBV27 and TRBJ1-6; D ambiguous. V was shortened by 5 bases and J by 6 bases, with 8 bases between the two germline ends. This CDR3 has 13 residues. Germline loops: CDR1 MNHEY, CDR2 SMNVEV (reference sequence). CDR3 amino acids: CASSTRSNSPLHF. The CDR3 DNA reads as TGTGCCAGCAGTACTCGGTCTAATTCACCCCTCCACTTT.

The chain couples TRBV30 to TRBJ1-5, with D maybe TRBD1 (5 bases). Looked up from germline, CDR1 is GTSNPN and CDR2 is SVGIG (reference sequence). This CDR3 spans 18 amino acids. Trimming removed 1 base at V and 2 bases at J, with 21 bases between. CDR3 DNA sequence: TGTGCCTGGAGTGATGGCCGTGGCGGGGGATGGGGCAATCAGCCCCAGCATTTT. It specifies CAWSDGRGGGWGNQPQHF.

As for this clone: This may arise from a read error, as a much more abundant clone is one base away. The genes are TRBV14 and TRBJ2-7, with 7 bases matching TRBD1. Germline lookup yields CDR1 SGHDN and CDR2 FVKESK. The CDR3 sequence is 13 residues long. J lost 2 bases, V lost 4 bases, and 2 bases had no gene match. This CDR3 reads CASSRDRPYEQYF. The CDR3 DNA is TGTGCCAGCAGCCGGGACAGACCCTACGAGCAGTACTTC.

To note about this clone: Its ends do not fully match the called genes, so a read error is possible. The sample contains more than one DNA sequence encoding this CDR3. The CDR3 DNA is TGTGCCAGCAGCAGCAGGGTGGGGGTAGAGACTCAGTACTTC. Its translation: CASSSRVGVETQYF. The chain joins TRBV7-6 to TRBJ2-5; either TRBD1 or TRBD2 may supply D (5 bases each). CDR3 length: 14 residues. Germline CDR1 is SGHVS and CDR2 is FNYEAQ.

This sequence joins TRBV9 and TRBJ1-1; D uncertain. Trimming took 5 bases from V and 2 from J, leaving 7 bases between them. The germline CDR1 and CDR2 sequences are SGDLS and YYNGEE. The CDR3 totals 12 residues. The DNA of the CDR3 is TGTGCCAGCAGTCCAGGAAACACTGAAGCTTTCTTT. Residues: CASSPGNTEAFF.

The count of this clone is one. V and J are TRBV7-2 and TRBJ2-5, with TRBD1 matching 11 bases. This CDR3 is built from 15 residues. Germline CDR1 reads SGHTA; CDR2 reads FQGNSA. After removal of 3 bases from V and 5 bases from J, the junction contained 5 bases not matched to a gene. The CDR3 sequence is CASSFRTGGRETQYF. Written as DNA, the CDR3 is TGTGCCAGCAGCTTTCGGACAGGGGGCAGGGAGACCCAGTACTTC. The full variable domain, completed using reference TRBV7-2 and TRBJ2-5, is GAGVSQSPSNKVTEKGKDVELRCDPISGHTALYWYRQSLGQGLEFLIYFQGNSAPDKSGLPSDRFSAERTGGSVSTLTIQRTQQEDSAVYLCASSFRTGGRETQYFGPGTRLLVL.

CDR3 protein: CSVKPRTANTEAFF. The CDR3 coding sequence is TGCAGCGTGAAACCGAGGACAGCGAACACTGAAGCTTTCTTT. The chain links TRBV29-1 to TRBJ1-1; D possibly corresponds to TRBD1 (6 bases). Germline CDR1 and CDR2: SQVTM and ANQGSEA. Trimming removed 6 bases from V and 1 base from J, with 15 bases in between. The CDR3 loop spans 14 amino acids.

The rearrangement joins TRBV10-2 to TRBJ1-2; tentative D call: TRBD1 (5 bases). Per germline, CDR1 WSHSY and CDR2 SAAADI. The CDR3 spans 16 residues. Trimming cost V 7 bases and J 6 bases, with 24 bases left between them. CDR3 amino acids: CASTHLPGSEGNGYTF. CDR3 nucleotides: TGCGCCAGCACCCATTTACCGGGGTCAGAGGGGAATGGCTACACCTTC.

DNA for the CDR3: TGTGCCAGCAGTTTAGCTTCGGCATTTTCAACCTACAATGAGCAGTTCTTC. Amino acid sequence: CASSLASAFSTYNEQFF. The rearrangement uses TRBV27 and TRBJ2-1; D gene ambiguous. Trimming shortened V by 2 bases and J by 2 bases, and 16 bases separated the two germline ends. Germline V gives CDR1 MNHEY, CDR2 SMNVEV (reference sequence). The CDR3 spans 17 residues.

This sequence joins TRBV14 and TRBJ2-3; perhaps TRBD2 as D (6 bases). The CDR3 runs 17 residues. Trimming removed 1 base from V and 2 bases from J, with 16 bases in between. Germline-derived CDR1 and CDR2 are SGHDN and FVKESK. The CDR3 protein is CASSQVLNSGNTDTQYF. CDR3 bases: TGTGCCAGCAGCCAAGTTTTAAATAGCGGAAACACAGATACGCAGTATTTT.

This clone was seen a handful of times. A much larger clone is a single base away; this may be a read error. This chain joins TRBV7-9 and TRBJ2-3; D unresolved. V was cut by 6 bases and J by 5 bases, with 3 bases left in between. Per germline, CDR1 SEHNR and CDR2 FQNEAQ (reference sequence). The CDR3 runs 10 residues. The DNA for the CDR3 is TGTGCCAGCAGGGGAGATACGCAGTATTTT. This encodes CASRGDTQYF.

The chain has TRBV2 and TRBJ1-1, with 9 bases identical to TRBD1. The germline gives CDR1 SNHLY, CDR2 FYNNEI. The junction had 11 bases not matched to a gene; V was cut back by 6 bases and J by 3 bases. The CDR3 length is 16 residues. The CDR3 loop reads CASRAGTGIGDTEAFF. DNA for the CDR3: TGTGCCAGCAGAGCCGGGACAGGGATTGGAGACACTGAAGCTTTCTTT.

The gene calls are TRBV2 and TRBJ1-3; D unresolved. CDR3 length equals 13 residues. Trimming removed 5 bases at V and 3 bases at J, with 8 bases between. Looked up from germline, CDR1 is SNHLY and CDR2 is FYNNEI. The CDR3 region is CASSSRNGNTIYF. CDR3 in DNA: TGTGCCAGCAGTTCCAGAAATGGAAACACCATATATTTT.

The V and J genes are TRBV5-1 and TRBJ2-5; D may match TRBD1 or TRBD2 (5 bases each). Trimming shortened V by 0 bases and J by 4 bases, and 13 bases separated the two germline ends. The CDR3 consists of 15 residues. Germline-derived CDR1 and CDR2 are SGHRS and YFSETQ. CDR3 sequence: CASSLDGTNLETQYF. CDR3 nucleotide sequence: TGCGCCAGCAGCTTGGATGGGACCAACTTAGAGACCCAGTACTTC. Based on the CDR3 plus reference TRBV5-1 and TRBJ2-5, the full variable domain is KAGVTQTPRYLIKTRGQQVTLSCSPISGHRSVSWYQQTPGQGLQFLFEYFSETQRNKGNFPGRFSGRQFSNSRSEMNVSTLELGDSALYLCASSLDGTNLETQYFGPGTRLLVL.

J is TRBJ2-6 and V is TRBV5-1; TRBD1 agrees at 10 bases. The CDR3 consists of 17 residues. V shed 0 bases, J shed 0 bases, and the junction held 0 bases outside the gene matches. Germline CDR1 reads SGHRS; CDR2 reads YFSETQ. The CDR3 coding sequence is TGCGCCAGCAGCTTGGGGGACAGGGGCTCTGGGGCCAACGTCCTGACTTTC. Translation: CASSLGDRGSGANVLTF.

The DNA of the CDR3 is TGCGCCAGCAGGACTAGCGGGGGTGTAGAGACCCAGTACTTC. Protein sequence: CASRTSGGVETQYF. The rearrangement links TRBV5-1 to TRBJ2-5; 12 bases fit TRBD2. CDR3 length: 14 amino acids. V lost 5 bases to trimming and J lost 4 bases; unmatched junction nucleotides: 3. Germline V gene sequence: CDR1 SGHRS, CDR2 YFSETQ.

The chain uses TRBV29-1 and TRBJ1-2; unclear D gene. Trimming removed 0 bases at V and 7 bases at J, with 15 bases between. CDR3 length equals 14 residues. Germline assignment: CDR1 SQVTM and CDR2 ANQGSEA. The DNA of the CDR3 is TGCAGCGTTGAAGAAACCCGGTCGGCGTCTGGCTACACCTTC. Protein sequence: CSVEETRSASGYTF.

The chain recombines TRBV5-1 with TRBJ2-7; TRBD2 matches at 8 bases. The CDR3 runs 15 residues. The ends lost 1 base at V and 0 bases at J; junction bases unmatched: 3. Germline V gives CDR1 SGHRS, CDR2 YFSETQ. This CDR3 reads CASSLRGGNSYEQYF. DNA of the CDR3: TGCGCCAGCAGCTTGCGCGGGGGGAACTCCTACGAGCAGTACTTC.

The count of this clone is one. J is TRBJ2-5 and V is TRBV6-1; D perhaps matches TRBD1 (6 bases). The CDR3 runs to 14 residues. V was clipped by 7 bases and J by 0 bases, with 12 bases between them. Germline CDR1 is MNHNS and CDR2 is SASEGT. The CDR3, as DNA: TGTGCCAGCACCGGACAGTCCCACCAAGAGACCCAGTACTTC. This translates into CASTGQSHQETQYF.

V and J are TRBV30 and TRBJ1-2; 7 positions match TRBD1. This CDR3 comprises 14 residues. The trim removed 1 base at V and 3 bases at J, leaving 5 bases unmatched. Per germline, CDR1 GTSNPN and CDR2 SVGIG (reference sequence). CDR3 sequence: CAWSARGGDYGYTF. The CDR3 DNA reads as TGTGCCTGGAGTGCCAGGGGGGGCGACTATGGCTACACCTTC.

The chain links TRBV11-2 to TRBJ2-3, with 8 bases identical to TRBD2. The CDR3 length is 16 residues. V lost 1 base to trimming and J lost 6 bases; unmatched junction nucleotides: 9. The germline V gene encodes CDR1 SGHAT and CDR2 FQNNGV. The CDR3 is CASSLVAGGPLDTQYF. The CDR3 nucleotides are TGTGCCAGCAGCTTAGTGGCGGGGGGCCCCCTGGATACGCAGTATTTT.

The chain couples TRBV30 to TRBJ2-3; the match to TRBD2 covers 7 bases. Germline V gene data show CDR1 as GTSNPN and CDR2 as SVGIG (reference sequence). This CDR3 has 13 amino acids. CDR3 nucleotide sequence: TGTGCTCGGAGAAGCGGGGTCGGGGATACGCAGTATTTT. This encodes CARRSGVGDTQYF.